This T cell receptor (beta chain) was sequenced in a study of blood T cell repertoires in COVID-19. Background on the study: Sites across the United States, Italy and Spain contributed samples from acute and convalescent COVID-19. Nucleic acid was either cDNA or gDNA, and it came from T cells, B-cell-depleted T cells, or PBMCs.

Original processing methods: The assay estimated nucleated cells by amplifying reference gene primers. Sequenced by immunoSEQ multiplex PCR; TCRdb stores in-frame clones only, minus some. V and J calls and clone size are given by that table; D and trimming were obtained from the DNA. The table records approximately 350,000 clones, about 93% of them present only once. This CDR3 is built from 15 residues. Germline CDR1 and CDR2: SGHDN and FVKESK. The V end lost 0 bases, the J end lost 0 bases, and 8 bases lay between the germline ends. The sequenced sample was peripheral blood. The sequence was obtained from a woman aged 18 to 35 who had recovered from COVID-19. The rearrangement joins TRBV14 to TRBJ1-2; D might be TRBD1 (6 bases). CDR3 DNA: TGTGCCAGCAGCCAAGAGGGACACCCTAACTATGGCTACACCTTC. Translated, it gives CASSQEGHPNYGYTF.